This passage covers 21 T cell receptor beta chains from one sample sequenced in a study of response to subunit inactivated influenza vaccine (dated by TCRdb to between 2018 and 2020). The receptor library was made with RT-PCR. Instrument used: Illumina HiSeq 2500. Through fastp at Q25 and MiXCR, TCRdb rebuilt clones from the public reads, retaining in-frame beta chains. Here each entry gathers all rows of one CDR3 protein and keeps the most common genes and DNA. The sample data list over 400,000 distinct CDR3 sequences, and approximately 13% of these were observed just once. Of the sample, roughly 13% is held by the ten largest clones. According to the study, the label for this sample's time point signals: around 42 days after influenza vaccine administration. Sample: PBMCs from blood, taken around seven weeks after vaccination. All receptors derive from a man aged 50-59 years who received an inactivated influenza vaccine. Donor details come from another sample of the same person, matched by shared clones.

The gene calls are TRBV5-1 and TRBJ2-5; no clear D. Trimming left V 4 bases short and J 5 bases short, with 15 bases between. The CDR3 loop spans 14 amino acids. CDR1 is SGHRS and CDR2 is YFSETQ in the germline V gene. The DNA for the CDR3 is TGCGCCAGCAGCGAAACTAAATCCCGTGAGACCCAGTACTTC. Amino acid sequence: CASSETKSRETQYF.

The genes are TRBV3-1 and TRBJ2-7; D uncertain. Germline V gene data show CDR1 as LGHDT and CDR2 as YNNKEL (reference sequence). Trimming shortened V by 4 bases and J by 6 bases, and 13 bases separated the two germline ends. The CDR3 length is 13 residues. CDR3 loop: CASSPGGAGEQYF. As DNA, the CDR3 is TGTGCCAGCAGCCCCGGTGGCGCCGGCGAGCAGTACTTC.

This clonotype has only a few counts. The genes are TRBV5-5 and TRBJ2-3; D is perhaps TRBD2 (6 bases). With 4 bases removed from V and 6 bases from J, the gap between germline ends came to 12 bases. The germline gives CDR1 SGHKS, CDR2 YYEKEE (reference sequence). This CDR3 spans 13 amino acids. The CDR3 bases are TGTGCCAGCAGCAGCGCGGGATCCGATACGCAGTATTTT. It encodes CASSSAGSDTQYF. The full variable domain, with the rest looked up from reference TRBV5-5 and TRBJ2-3, is DAGVTQSPTHLIKTRGQQVTLRCSPISGHKSVSWYQQVLGQGPQFIFQYYEKEERGRGNFPDRFSARQFPNYSSELNVNALLLGDSALYLCASSSAGSDTQYFGPGTRLTVL.

The chain combines TRBV7-8 with TRBJ2-3; the D gene could be TRBD1 or TRBD2 (5 bases each). The germline V gene encodes CDR1 SGHVS and CDR2 FQNEAQ. The CDR3 consists of 15 residues. Trimming took 5 bases from V and 2 from J, leaving 14 bases between them. The CDR3 sequence: CASSPLRGSTDTQYF. The CDR3 DNA reads TGTGCCAGCAGCCCCCTGAGGGGTTCCACAGATACGCAGTATTTT.

This clonotype was detected only a few times. This chain connects TRBV28 to TRBJ1-1; 7 bases map to TRBD1. V was pared by 5 bases and J by 4 bases, with 10 bases of the junction left unmatched. The CDR3 consists of 15 residues. Germline CDR1 and CDR2: MDHEN and SYDVKM. The CDR3 loop is CASSPTQGGFTEAFF. The CDR3 DNA reads TGTGCCAGCAGTCCTACTCAGGGGGGTTTCACTGAAGCTTTCTTT. Full variable domain (outside the CDR3, taken from reference TRBV28 and TRBJ1-1): DVKVTQSSRYLVKRTGEKVFLECVQDMDHENMFWYRQDPGLGLRLIYFSYDVKMKEKGDIPEGYSVSREKKERFSLILESASTNQTSMYLCASSPTQGGFTEAFFGQGTRLTVV.

This chain links TRBV7-8 with TRBJ2-6; D gene ambiguous. Germline CDR1 reads SGHVS; CDR2 reads FQNEAQ. The CDR3 consists of 16 residues. V dropped 1 base and J dropped 0 bases, with 7 bases sitting between them. CDR3 sequence: CASSLVVYSGANVLTF. CDR3 nucleotides: TGTGCCAGCAGCTTAGTGGTCTACTCTGGGGCCAACGTCCTGACTTTC.

CDR3 residues: CASSDPQGAFF. The DNA for the CDR3 is TGTGCCAGCAGTGACCCCCAGGGAGCTTTCTTT. The chain is built from TRBV25-1 and TRBJ1-1; a weak D match, TRBD1 (5 bases). Germline CDR1 and CDR2: MGHDK and SYGVNS. This CDR3 has 11 amino acids. V dropped 3 bases and J dropped 10 bases, with 9 bases sitting between them.

This clonotype has just a few counts. The V call is TRBV12-3 or TRBV12-4, the J call TRBJ2-2, with D possibly matching TRBD1 (7 bases). The CDR3 is 16 residues long. V was shortened by 4 bases and J by 5 bases, with 17 bases between the two germline ends. The CDR3 DNA reads TGTGCCAGCAGTTCCGGAGGGGGCGCGGGGACCGGGGAGCTGTTTTTT. It specifies CASSSGGGAGTGELFF.

There are a few counts of this clonotype. The junction differs from germline at one of its ends, possibly a read error. The rearrangement uses TRBV7-2 and TRBJ1-5; D is uncertain. The germline V gene encodes CDR1 SGHTA and CDR2 FQGNSA. The CDR3 has 13 residues. The CDR3 sequence is CASSLDTFQPQHF. The CDR3, as DNA: TGTGCCAGCAGTTTAGACACCTTTCAGCCCCAGCATTTT. Together with reference TRBV7-2 and TRBJ1-5, the CDR3 gives the full variable domain: GAGVSQSPSNKVTEKGKDVELRCDPISGHTALYWYRQSLGQGLEFLIYFQGNSAPDKSGLPSDRFSAERTGGSVSTLTIQRTQQEDSAVYLCASSLDTFQPQHFGDGTRLSIL.

As for this clonotype: One end of the junction varies from germline; a read error may be responsible. J is TRBJ2-2 and V is TRBV4-3; possibly TRBD2 for D (5 bases). CDR3 length: 14 amino acids. Germline V CDR1 and CDR2: LGHNA, YSLEER. Here the CDR3 reads CASSHVPNTGEPFF. The CDR3 nucleotides are TGCGCCAGCAGCCACGTGCCGAACACCGGGGAGCCGTTTTTT.

The chain joins TRBV7-6 to TRBJ1-6, with unresolved D. Per the germline V gene, CDR1 is SGHVS and CDR2 is FNYEAQ. V lost 1 base to trimming and J lost 0 bases, with 13 bases between them. The CDR3 contains 18 residues. CDR3 sequence reads: CASSLGRPGNSYNSPLHF. The CDR3 nucleotides read TGTGCCAGCAGCTTAGGGCGCCCGGGTAACTCCTATAATTCACCCCTCCACTTT.

The chain has TRBV7-9 and TRBJ1-5; TRBD1 agrees at 9 bases. Trimming at V came to 3 bases and at J to 5 bases, leaving 2 bases not matched to a gene. The V gene's germline CDR1 is SEHNR and CDR2 FQNEAQ (reference sequence). There are 14 residues in the CDR3. The CDR3 loop is CASSLGTGYQPQHF. The CDR3 region has the DNA TGTGCCAGCAGCTTGGGGACAGGGTATCAGCCCCAGCATTTT.

This clonotype was counted only a few times. The chain combines TRBV2 with TRBJ2-7, with TRBD1 matching over 8 bases. In germline, CDR1 is SNHLY, CDR2 FYNNEI. With 3 bases clipped from V and 6 bases from J, the junction kept 10 bases outside the gene matches. This CDR3 has 15 amino acids. CDR3 DNA sequence: TGTGCCAGCAGTGACATCTGGACAGGGACCCGCGAGCAGTACTTC. Its translation: CASSDIWTGTREQYF.

There are a few counts of this clonotype. This rearrangement joins TRBV2 to TRBJ2-1, with a tentative D call TRBD2 (6 bases). Germline V gene sequence: CDR1 SNHLY, CDR2 FYNNEI. This CDR3 is 15 amino acids long. The V end was cut by 2 bases, the J end by 7 bases, with 15 bases between. In nucleotides, the CDR3 is TGTGCCAGCAGTGAACAGCGGGTGGGCGGGAATGAGCAGTTCTTC. It encodes CASSEQRVGGNEQFF.

The sample holds a few counts of this clonotype. The CDR3 sequence is CASSYYKSSYNEQFF. DNA of the CDR3: TGTGCCAGCAGTTACTACAAGAGCTCCTACAATGAGCAGTTCTTC. The chain employs TRBV6-5 and TRBJ2-1; no clear D. The CDR3 contains 15 residues. Trimming took 1 base from V and 0 from J, leaving 7 bases between them. Looked up from germline, CDR1 is MNHEY and CDR2 is SVGAGI.

This clonotype was observed a handful of times. V usage is TRBV5-8 and J usage is TRBJ2-1; 12 bases fit TRBD2. Per the germline V gene, CDR1 is SGHTS and CDR2 is YDEGEE. Trimming at V came to 3 bases and at J to 9 bases, leaving 13 bases not matched to a gene. There are 17 residues in the CDR3. For the CDR3, the DNA is TGTGCCAGCAGCTCACCCACTTCTAGCGGGGGGGAAGGTGAGCAGTTCTTC. This encodes CASSSPTSSGGEGEQFF.

V gene TRBV3-1 combines with J gene TRBJ2-7, with D perhaps TRBD1 (6 bases). V lost 4 bases to trimming and J lost 4 bases, with 14 bases between them. The CDR3 sequence is 14 residues long. Germline CDR1 LGHDT, CDR2 YNNKEL (reference sequence). The CDR3 is CASSRGRGVYEQYF. In nucleotides, the CDR3 is TGTGCCAGCAGCCGAGGCAGGGGTGTTTACGAGCAGTACTTC.

The chain recombines TRBV7-2 with TRBJ1-1; D call uncertain. The V end lost 3 bases, the J end lost 0 bases, and 11 bases lay between the germline ends. This CDR3 has 15 amino acids. Germline CDR1 SGHTA, CDR2 FQGNSA. CDR3 nucleotide sequence: TGTGCCAGCAGCTTTGGTTCCCAGATGAACACTGAAGCTTTCTTT. Its protein product is CASSFGSQMNTEAFF.

The chain joins TRBV13 to TRBJ1-1; the D gene is possibly TRBD1 (6 bases). The V gene's germline CDR1 is PRHDT and CDR2 FYEKMQ (reference sequence). Trimming stripped 1 base from V and 4 bases from J, with 13 bases between. The CDR3 has 15 residues. The CDR3 spells CASSLVGGRGTEAFF. The CDR3 DNA sequence: TGTGCCAGCAGCTTAGTGGGGGGCCGCGGCACTGAAGCTTTCTTT.

As DNA, the CDR3 is TGCGCCAGCAGCTTGGCCCCGGCTTGGGGCAGTGGTAATGAAAAACTGTTTTTT. Translating it yields CASSLAPAWGSGNEKLFF. The V and J genes are TRBV5-1 and TRBJ1-4, with a tentative D call TRBD1 (5 bases). Deletions cut 0 bases from V and 4 bases from J, with 19 bases between. This CDR3 is built from 18 residues. CDR1 SGHRS and CDR2 YFSETQ come from the germline V gene. The entire variable domain, with the rest obtained from reference TRBV5-1 and TRBJ1-4, is as follows: KAGVTQTPRYLIKTRGQQVTLSCSPISGHRSVSWYQQTPGQGLQFLFEYFSETQRNKGNFPGRFSGRQFSNSRSEMNVSTLELGDSALYLCASSLAPAWGSGNEKLFFGSGTQLSVL.

This clonotype was counted a few times. The chain couples TRBV12-3 or TRBV12-4 to TRBJ2-1; possibly TRBD2 for D (5 bases). Trimming stripped 3 bases from V and 11 bases from J, with 8 bases between. The CDR3 runs 11 residues. The CDR3 DNA reads TGTGCCAGCAGTTTCGGGGTGAAGCAGTTCTTC. Its protein product is CASSFGVKQFF.